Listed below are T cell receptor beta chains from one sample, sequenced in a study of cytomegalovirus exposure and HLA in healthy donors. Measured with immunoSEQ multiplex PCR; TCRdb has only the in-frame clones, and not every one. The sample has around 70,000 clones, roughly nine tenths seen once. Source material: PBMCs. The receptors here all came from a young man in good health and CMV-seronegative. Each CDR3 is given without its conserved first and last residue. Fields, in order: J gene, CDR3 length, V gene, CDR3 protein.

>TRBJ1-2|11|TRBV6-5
ASRISPGYGYT
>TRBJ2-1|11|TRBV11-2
ASSYASYNEQF
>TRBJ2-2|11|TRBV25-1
ASRTGAAGELF
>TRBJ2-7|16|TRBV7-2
ASSRAPSGIALSREQY
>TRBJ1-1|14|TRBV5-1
ASNRDSSFMNTEAF
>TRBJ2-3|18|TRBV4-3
ASSQSLGVAGVSVVDTQY
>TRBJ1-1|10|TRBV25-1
ASSVGAREAF
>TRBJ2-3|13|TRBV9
ASNKLAGSTDTQY
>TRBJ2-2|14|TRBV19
ASSHPAGANTGELF
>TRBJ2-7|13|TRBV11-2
ASSLTQGPSYEQY
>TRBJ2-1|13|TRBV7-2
ASSPDHGSYNEQF
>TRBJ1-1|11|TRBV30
AWSRGRDTEAF
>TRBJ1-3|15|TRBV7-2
ASSLYSLGGSGNTIY
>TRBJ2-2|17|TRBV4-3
ASSRAPPGTSGNTGELF
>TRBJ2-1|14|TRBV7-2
ASSLFPRALGNEQF
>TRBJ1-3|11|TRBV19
ASERGTGNTIY
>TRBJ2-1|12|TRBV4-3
ASSQEVQGDEQF
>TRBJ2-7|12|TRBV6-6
ASSPGIPSYEQY
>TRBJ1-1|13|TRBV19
ASSIGFGQNTEAF
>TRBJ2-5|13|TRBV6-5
ASSRLADGGETQY
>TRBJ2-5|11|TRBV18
ASSPDGAGTQY
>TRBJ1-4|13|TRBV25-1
ASSLRTGKAEKLF
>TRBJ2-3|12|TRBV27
ASSLARGHDTQY
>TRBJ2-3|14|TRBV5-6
ASSIPGTGYTDTQY
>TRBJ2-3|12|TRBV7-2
ASSLGRGTDTQY
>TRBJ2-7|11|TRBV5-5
ASSRDSNYEQY
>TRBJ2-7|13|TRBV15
ATSVSGTSGYEQY
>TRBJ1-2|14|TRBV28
ASSLQPPGGGYGYT
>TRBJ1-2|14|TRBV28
ASSLAGQGENYGYT
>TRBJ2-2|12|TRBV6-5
ASSYAGTTGELF
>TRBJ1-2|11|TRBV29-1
SVVLLLSAGYT
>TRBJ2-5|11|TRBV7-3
ASSSGFAETQY
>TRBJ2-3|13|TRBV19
ASRAGTLGEDTQY
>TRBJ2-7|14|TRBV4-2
ASSQGSGDSGYEQY
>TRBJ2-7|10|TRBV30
ASKQEGSEQY
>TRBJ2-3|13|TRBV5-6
ASSSGLAAPDTQY
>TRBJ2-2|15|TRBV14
ASSQNPPYLAAGELF
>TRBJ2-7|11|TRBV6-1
ASLAGVGYEQY
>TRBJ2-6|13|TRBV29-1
SVGQGTGGANVLT
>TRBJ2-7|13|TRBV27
ASSPGTSGWVEQY
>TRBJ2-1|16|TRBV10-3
AISAPGPAGVSPVGQF
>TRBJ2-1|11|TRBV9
ASSVAPLGGQF
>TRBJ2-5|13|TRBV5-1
ASSEEGGHQETQY
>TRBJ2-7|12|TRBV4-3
ASSPGLAVYEQY
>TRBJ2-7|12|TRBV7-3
ASSAQGVSYEQY
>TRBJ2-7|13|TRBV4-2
ASSQATSGIYEQY
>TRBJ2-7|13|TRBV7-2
ASSYFPRTGDEQY
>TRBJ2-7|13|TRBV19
ASSVLLAGPDEQY
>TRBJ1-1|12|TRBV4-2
ASSQLVGGTEAF